Listed below are T cell receptor beta chains from one sample, sequenced in a study of response to subunit inactivated influenza vaccine. MiXCR, applied by TCRdb to the RT-PCR reads, yields one record per CDR3 protein. The sample lists 710,000 or so distinct CDR3 sequences; around 16% were seen once. The input for sequencing was PBMCs from blood, taken approximately 13 days after vaccination. Source of these receptors: a man between 45 and 60 years old who received an inactivated influenza vaccine. CDR3s include the opening cysteine and the closing phenylalanine or tryptophan. A D gene is named only where the DNA matches it firmly. Only part of the rows carry a size: once, few, many, or a class if the clone is expanded.

TRBV9	NA	TRBJ2-7	many	CASSASTPPYEQYF	TGTGCCAGCAGCGCTAGCACTCCTCCCTACGAGCAGTACTTC
TRBV28	TRBD2	TRBJ2-3	NA	CASSPTFGTSGNKDTQYF	TGTGCCAGCAGCCCCACGTTCGGGACTAGCGGGAATAAAGATACGCAGTATTTT
TRBV11-2	NA	TRBJ2-2	many	CASSLGSTGELFF	TGTGCCAGCAGCTTAGGGTCCACCGGGGAGCTGTTTTTT
TRBV20-1	TRBD2	TRBJ2-3	few	CSARDGGLAGGLTDTQYF	TGCAGTGCTAGAGATGGCGGACTAGCGGGAGGCCTAACGGATACGCAGTATTTT
TRBV28	NA	TRBJ2-3	NA	CASSLGGGPNTQYF	TGTGCCAGCAGTTTAGGGGGGGGGCCAAATACGCAGTATTTT
TRBV20-1	TRBD2	TRBJ2-2	few	CSAREGGPRTGELFF	TGCAGTGCTAGGGAGGGAGGGCCAAGAACCGGGGAGCTGTTTTTT
TRBV6-1	TRBD1	TRBJ2-7	few	CASSQGQYYEQYF	TGTGCCAGCAGCCAGGGACAGTACTACGAGCAGTACTTC
TRBV5-6	TRBD1	TRBJ2-7	many	CASSLPGQGGYEQYF	TGTGCCAGCAGCTTGCCGGGACAGGGCGGTTACGAGCAGTACTTC
TRBV29-1	TRBD1	TRBJ1-2	few	CSVGTGRGYTF	TGCAGCGTTGGGACAGGACGTGGCTACACCTTC
TRBV11-2	NA	TRBJ2-7	NA	CASSFIIGREQYF	TGTGCCAGCAGCTTCATCATTGGTCGCGAGCAGTACTTC
TRBV12-3/TRBV12-4	TRBD1	TRBJ2-5	many	CASRGQGAVTQYF	TGTGCCAGCAGAGGACAGGGGGCAGTGACCCAGTACTTC
TRBV15	NA	TRBJ2-1	NA	CATSGGAPGLRSGEQFF	TGTGCCACCAGCGGGGGGGCTCCGGGACTCAGGTCAGGGGAGCAGTTCTTC
TRBV11-2	TRBD2	TRBJ2-3	NA	CASSSGLAGGPVTDTQYF	TGTGCCAGCAGCAGCGGACTAGCGGGAGGGCCAGTCACAGATACGCAGTATTTT
TRBV12-3/TRBV12-4	TRBD1	TRBJ2-7	many	CASSSGQVDEQYF	TGTGCCAGCAGTTCGGGACAGGTCGACGAGCAGTACTTC
TRBV7-9	NA	TRBJ2-7	few	CASSKQASTYEQYF	TGTGCCAGCAGCAAACAGGCCAGTACCTACGAGCAGTACTTC
TRBV7-9	TRBD2	TRBJ2-7	many	CASSPTGLAGVEQYF	TGTGCCAGCAGCCCTACGGGGCTAGCGGGAGTCGAGCAGTACTTC
TRBV4-2	NA	TRBJ2-7	few	CASSQGVGSYEQYF	TGTGCCAGCAGCCAAGGTGTAGGGAGTTACGAGCAGTACTTC
TRBV5-1	NA	TRBJ1-1	NA	CASSLALAVPEAFF	TGCGCCAGCAGCTTGGCCTTGGCTGTTCCTGAAGCTTTCTTT
TRBV20-1	TRBD2	TRBJ2-7	NA	CSASPPSGSVNEQYF	TGCAGTGCTAGCCCGCCTAGCGGGAGTGTCAACGAGCAGTACTTC
TRBV5-1	NA	TRBJ2-5	NA	CASSFGGQKETQYF	TGCGCCAGCAGCTTCGGTGGGCAGAAAGAGACCCAGTACTTC
TRBV10-3	TRBD1	TRBJ2-1	few	CAISGTGQGNEQFF	TGTGCCATCAGTGGGACAGGGCAAGGCAATGAGCAGTTCTTC
TRBV6-5	TRBD2	TRBJ2-7	once	CASSYSIASGGLYEQYF	TGTGCCAGCAGTTACTCGATAGCTAGCGGGGGACTCTACGAGCAGTACTTC
TRBV9	TRBD2	TRBJ2-1	NA	CASSVELAGINEQFF	TGTGCCAGCAGCGTAGAACTAGCGGGGATAAATGAGCAGTTCTTC
TRBV12-3/TRBV12-4	NA	TRBJ2-2	NA	CASSPSSNGELFF	TGTGCCAGCAGCCCCTCTAGCAACGGGGAGCTGTTTTTT
TRBV7-2	TRBD2	TRBJ2-6	few	CASSWGLASGANVLTF	TGTGCCAGCAGCTGGGGACTAGCGTCCGGGGCCAACGTCCTGACTTTC
TRBV5-1	NA	TRBJ2-7	many	CASSLAGRSSYEQYF	TGCGCCAGCAGCTTGGCAGGCCGTAGCTCCTACGAGCAGTACTTC
TRBV7-2	NA	TRBJ2-2	NA	CASSLVYGTRNTGELFF	TGTGCCAGCAGCTTAGTCTACGGGACGAGGAACACCGGGGAGCTGTTTTTT
TRBV6-2/TRBV6-3	TRBD2	TRBJ2-1	NA	CASSYSRTSGYFSYNEQFF	TGTGCCAGCAGTTACTCGAGGACTAGCGGGTATTTCTCCTACAATGAGCAGTTCTTC
TRBV7-2	NA	TRBJ2-7	few	CASSLDLRVYEQYF	TGTGCCAGCAGCTTAGACCTTCGAGTTTACGAGCAGTACTTC
TRBV9	NA	TRBJ1-1	NA	CASSVGGDTEAFF	TGTGCCAGCAGCGTAGGGGGGGACACTGAAGCTTTCTTT
TRBV7-6	TRBD2	TRBJ2-1	once	CASSAAGSSYNEQFF	TGTGCCAGCAGCGCAGCGGGGAGCTCCTACAATGAGCAGTTCTTC
TRBV4-2	NA	TRBJ1-5	few	CASSQDYDRRPQHF	TGTGCCAGCAGCCAAGATTATGATCGGCGGCCCCAGCATTTT
TRBV29-1	NA	TRBJ1-5	few	CSVAETLGNQPQHF	TGCAGCGTTGCCGAGACCCTCGGCAATCAGCCCCAGCATTTT
TRBV28	TRBD2	TRBJ2-1	many	CASSRGGQPLLAGGPPDEQFF	TGTGCCAGCAGCCGAGGGGGACAGCCTCTACTAGCGGGGGGGCCGCCCGATGAGCAGTTCTTC
TRBV12-3/TRBV12-4	TRBD1	TRBJ1-4	NA	CASSGNTGGFGEKLFF	TGTGCCAGCAGTGGGAACACAGGGGGCTTCGGTGAAAAACTGTTTTTT
TRBV5-1	NA	TRBJ2-7	NA	CASSLEGRAYEQYF	TGCGCCAGCAGCTTGGAGGGCCGGGCCTACGAGCAGTACTTC
TRBV12-3/TRBV12-4	NA	TRBJ2-7	many	CASSFAGSYEQYF	TGTGCCAGCAGTTTCGCGGGGTCCTACGAGCAGTACTTC
TRBV11-3	NA	TRBJ2-3	NA	CASSLDGLGTDTQYF	TGTGCCAGCAGCTTAGATGGCTTGGGCACAGATACGCAGTATTTT
TRBV12-3/TRBV12-4	NA	TRBJ2-2	many	CASSLAGRSGELFF	TGTGCCAGCAGTTTAGCGGGAAGGTCCGGGGAGCTGTTTTTT
TRBV25-1	NA	TRBJ2-7	NA	CASSESLRETYF	TGTGCCAGCAGTGAATCACTCAGGGAAACGTACTTC
TRBV3-1	NA	TRBJ2-3	few	CASSQGQVVDTQYF	TGTGCCAGCAGCCAAGGACAGGTGGTAGATACGCAGTATTTT
TRBV20-1	NA	TRBJ2-5	few	CSAPPLETQYF	TGCAGTGCTCCCCCTCTCGAGACCCAGTACTTC
TRBV5-1	NA	TRBJ2-7	NA	CASSPMGQYSFYEQYF	TGCGCCAGCAGCCCGATGGGGCAGTACTCCTTCTACGAGCAGTACTTC
TRBV6-1	NA	TRBJ2-4	NA	CASCGQVAKNIQYF	TGTGCCAGCTGTGGTCAAGTAGCCAAAAACATTCAGTACTTC
TRBV7-2	NA	TRBJ2-1	few	CASSQGQRNYNEQFF	TGTGCCAGCAGCCAAGGACAGAGGAACTACAATGAGCAGTTCTTC
TRBV29-1	NA	TRBJ2-4	NA	CSVEAGQLAKNIQYF	TGCAGCGTTGAGGCAGGACAGCTAGCCAAAAACATTCAGTACTTC
TRBV7-8	NA	TRBJ2-5	NA	CASSFRGGAIETQYF	TGTGCCAGCAGCTTCAGGGGGGGGGCGATTGAGACCCAGTACTTC
TRBV10-3	NA	TRBJ2-5	NA	CAISQGGQETQYF	TGTGCCATCAGTCAGGGAGGTCAAGAGACCCAGTACTTC
TRBV27	NA	TRBJ1-1	few	CASSLNRATEAFF	TGTGCCAGCAGTTTAAACAGGGCCACTGAAGCTTTCTTT
TRBV6-5	NA	TRBJ2-2	NA	CASSYGHGKTGELFF	TGTGCCAGCAGTTACGGCCATGGCAAGACCGGGGAGCTGTTTTTT
TRBV27	TRBD1	TRBJ1-2	few	CASSLLGQGPNYGYTF	TGTGCCAGCAGTTTGCTGGGACAGGGCCCTAACTATGGCTACACCTTC
TRBV29-1	NA	TRBJ2-7	many	CSVEYEAEQYF	TGCAGCGTTGAGTACGAGGCCGAGCAGTACTTC
TRBV19	NA	TRBJ1-2	NA	CASSIISAGNYGYTF	TGTGCCAGTAGTATTATTTCCGCCGGGAACTATGGCTACACCTTC